This TCR beta chain was recovered during a study of blood T cells in healthy people across ages. Together with a sample-barcoded 5' primer, a J-beta primer mix was included in a second PCR lasting about 7 to 12 cycles. TCRdb reprocessed the 5' RACE reads via MiXCR and lists one record per CDR3 protein. The sample has 730,000 or so distinct CDR3 sequences, roughly 41% seen once. Germline V gene sequence: CDR1 SSHAT, CDR2 FNYEAQ (reference sequence). This CDR3 has 16 amino acids. Regarding this clonotype: One end of the junction does not line up with germline, which may come from a read error.

The chain employs TRBV7-7 and TRBJ2-5, with D possibly being TRBD1 or TRBD2 (5 bases each). The TCR was taken from a woman between 55 and 75 years old in good health. The sample taken for sequencing was blood. DNA for the CDR3: TGTGCTAGCAGCCCAACTGGGACGGCCCCTCAAGAGACCCAGTACTTC. Protein product: CASSPTGTAPQETQYF.